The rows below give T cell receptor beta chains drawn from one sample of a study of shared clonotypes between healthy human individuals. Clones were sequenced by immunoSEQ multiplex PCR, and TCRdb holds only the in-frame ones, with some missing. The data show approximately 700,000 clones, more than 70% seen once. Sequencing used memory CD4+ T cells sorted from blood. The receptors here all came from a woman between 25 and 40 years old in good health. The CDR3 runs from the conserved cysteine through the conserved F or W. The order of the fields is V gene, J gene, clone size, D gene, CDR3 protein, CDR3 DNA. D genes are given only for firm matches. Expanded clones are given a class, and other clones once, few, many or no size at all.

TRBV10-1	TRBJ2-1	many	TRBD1	CASSMTGAYNEQFF	TGCGCCAGCAGCATGACAGGGGCCTACAATGAGCAGTTCTTC
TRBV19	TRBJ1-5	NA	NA	CASSIVGGGNQPQHF	TGTGCCAGTAGTATAGTAGGGGGAGGCAATCAGCCCCAGCATTTT
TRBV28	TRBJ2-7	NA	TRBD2	CASTLLVGGGQYF	TGTGCCAGCACCCTTTTAGTGGGCGGGGGGCAGTACTTC
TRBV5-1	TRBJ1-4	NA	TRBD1	CASSGQGNEKLFF	TGCGCCAGCAGTGGACAGGGTAATGAAAAACTGTTTTTT
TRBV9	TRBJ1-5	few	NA	CASSVIPDGQPQHF	TGTGCCAGCAGCGTGATCCCTGATGGGCAGCCCCAGCATTTT
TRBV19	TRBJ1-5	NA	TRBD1	CASSGGTGGIYSNQPQHF	TGTGCCAGTAGTGGCGGGACAGGGGGCATATATAGCAATCAGCCCCAGCATTTT
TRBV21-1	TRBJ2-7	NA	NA	CASSKASVYEQYF	TGTGCCAGCAGCAAAGCTTCAGTCTACGAGCAGTACTTC
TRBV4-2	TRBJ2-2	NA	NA	CASSQEIRITGELFF	TGTGCCAGCAGCCAAGAGATCCGAATCACCGGGGAGCTGTTTTTT
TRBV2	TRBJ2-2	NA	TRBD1	CASKHVGTDSTGELFF	TGTGCCAGCAAACACGTCGGGACAGATTCCACCGGGGAGCTGTTTTTT
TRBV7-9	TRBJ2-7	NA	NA	CASSLSATKGEQYF	TGTGCCAGCAGCTTATCAGCGACAAAGGGGGAGCAGTACTTC
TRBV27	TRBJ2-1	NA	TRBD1	CATHSLGTGFLEQFF	TGTGCCACCCATTCGTTGGGGACAGGGTTTCTCGAGCAGTTCTTC
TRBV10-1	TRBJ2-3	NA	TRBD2	CASSELAGGPTDTQYF	TGCGCCAGCAGTGAGTTGGCGGGAGGCCCCACAGATACGCAGTATTTT
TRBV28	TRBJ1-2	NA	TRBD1	CASSPDRGDYGYTF	TGTGCCAGCAGTCCGGACAGGGGCGATTACGGCTACACCTTC
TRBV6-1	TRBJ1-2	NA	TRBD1	CASRWGQGRDYGYTF	TGTGCCAGCAGATGGGGACAGGGACGTGACTATGGCTACACCTTC
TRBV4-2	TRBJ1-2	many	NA	CASSQAHTGYGYTF	TGTGCCAGCAGCCAAGCTCACACAGGCTATGGCTACACCTTC
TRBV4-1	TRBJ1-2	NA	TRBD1	CASSQDPETGVSYTF	TGCGCCAGCAGCCAAGACCCGGAGACAGGGGTGAGCTACACCTTC
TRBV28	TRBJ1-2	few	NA	CASVPYGSGYGYTF	TGTGCCAGCGTACCGTACGGGTCAGGCTATGGCTACACCTTC